The clone carrying this T cell receptor beta chain was picked up a small number of times. Its antigen is unidentified. Documented treatment: roughly 10-day PBMC culture with coronavirus spike peptide pools or control peptides (ViraFEST assay). Peptide pool stimulation in ViraFEST expanded antigen-specific T cells, whose TCRs were then sequenced. Following a culture period (around eleven days), negative selection was used to isolate CD4+ T cells. This CDR3 is built from 17 residues. Trimming cost V 5 bases and J 0 bases, with 16 bases left between them. Germline V gene lookup returns CDR1 MNHNS and CDR2 SASEGT. The entry originates in a study of vaccination and CD4 T cells after COVID-19. Overall study: The post-COVID samples were taken a median approximately 95 days after diagnosis, anywhere from 35 to 161.

Sequenced with the Oncomine TCR Beta short-read assay was DNA taken from cultured CD4+ T cells. It was from cultured CD4+ T cells that genomic DNA was extracted. TCRdb re-called the PCR reads with MiXCR, one entry per CDR3 protein. Of 15,000 to 20,000 distinct CDR3 sequences listed, under 40% were seen once; the top ten hold about 14%. Sample: cultured CD4+ T cells from blood. This sequence was found in a human donor with COVID-19. The chain couples TRBV6-1 to TRBJ2-2; TRBD1 might be the D (6 bases). The CDR3, as DNA: TGTGCCAGCAGTAACAGGGATCGGAACGCGAACACCGGGGAGCTGTTTTTT. Residues: CASSNRDRNANTGELFF.